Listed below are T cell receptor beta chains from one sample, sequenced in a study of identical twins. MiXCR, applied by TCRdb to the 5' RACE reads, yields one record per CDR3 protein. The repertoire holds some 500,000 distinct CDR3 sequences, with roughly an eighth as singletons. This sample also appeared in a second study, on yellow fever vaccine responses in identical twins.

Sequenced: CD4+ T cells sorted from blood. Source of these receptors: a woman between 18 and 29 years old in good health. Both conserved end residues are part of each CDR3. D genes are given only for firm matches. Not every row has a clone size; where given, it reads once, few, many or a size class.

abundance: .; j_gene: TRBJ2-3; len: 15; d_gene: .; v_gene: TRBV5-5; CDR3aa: CASSLVRAGADTQYF; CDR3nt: TGTGCCAGCAGCTTGGTTCGGGCAGGGGCAGATACGCAGTATTTT
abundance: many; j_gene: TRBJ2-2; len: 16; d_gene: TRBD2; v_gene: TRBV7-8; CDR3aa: CASSLGAGVVPGELFF; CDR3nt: TGTGCCAGCAGCTTAGGGGCGGGAGTAGTACCCGGGGAGCTGTTTTTT
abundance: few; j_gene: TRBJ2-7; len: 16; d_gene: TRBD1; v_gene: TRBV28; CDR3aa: CASSLLEQGALYEQYF; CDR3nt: TGTGCCAGCAGTTTATTGGAACAGGGGGCTCTCTACGAGCAGTACTTC
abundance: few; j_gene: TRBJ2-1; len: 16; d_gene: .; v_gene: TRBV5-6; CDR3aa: CASSLRRGAYNNEQFF; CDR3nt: TGTGCCAGCAGCTTGAGGCGTGGAGCCTATAACAATGAGCAGTTCTTC
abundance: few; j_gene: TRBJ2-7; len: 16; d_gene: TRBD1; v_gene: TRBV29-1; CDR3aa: CSVATGQGRLGYEQYF; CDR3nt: TGCAGCGTAGCAACCGGACAGGGGCGACTAGGCTACGAGCAGTACTTC
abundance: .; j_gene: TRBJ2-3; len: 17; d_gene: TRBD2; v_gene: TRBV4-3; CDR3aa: CASSQDPGLANTDTQYF; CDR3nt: TGCGCCAGCAGCCAAGACCCGGGACTAGCTAATACAGATACGCAGTATTTT
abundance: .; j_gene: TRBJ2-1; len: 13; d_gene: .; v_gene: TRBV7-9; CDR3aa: CASSYDIFREQFF; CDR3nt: TGTGCCAGCAGCTACGACATATTCCGTGAGCAGTTCTTC
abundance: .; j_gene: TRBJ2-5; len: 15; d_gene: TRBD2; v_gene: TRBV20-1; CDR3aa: CSASPLAGLQETQYF; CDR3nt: TGCAGTGCTAGCCCCCTAGCGGGGCTCCAAGAGACCCAGTACTTC
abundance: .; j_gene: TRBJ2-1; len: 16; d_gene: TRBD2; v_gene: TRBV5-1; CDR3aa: CASSLVPAGGYNEQFF; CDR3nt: TGCGCCAGCAGCTTGGTTCCGGCGGGGGGGTACAATGAGCAGTTCTTC
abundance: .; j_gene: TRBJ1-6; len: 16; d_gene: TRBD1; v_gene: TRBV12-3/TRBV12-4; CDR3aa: CASSLSSGTGNSPLHF; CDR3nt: TGTGCCAGCAGTTTAAGTTCTGGGACAGGGAATTCACCCCTCCACTTT
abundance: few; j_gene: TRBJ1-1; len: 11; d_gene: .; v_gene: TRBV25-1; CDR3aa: CATMGRAEAFF; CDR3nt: TGTGCCACCATGGGACGGGCGGAAGCTTTCTTT
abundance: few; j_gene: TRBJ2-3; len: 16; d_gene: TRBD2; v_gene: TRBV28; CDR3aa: CASSLAGDASTDTQYF; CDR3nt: TGTGCCAGCAGTCTCGCGGGGGATGCTAGCACAGATACGCAGTATTTT
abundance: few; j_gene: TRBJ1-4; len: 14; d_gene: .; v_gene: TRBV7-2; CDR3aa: CASSVDHRNEKLFF; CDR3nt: TGTGCCAGCAGCGTCGATCACCGTAATGAAAAACTGTTTTTT
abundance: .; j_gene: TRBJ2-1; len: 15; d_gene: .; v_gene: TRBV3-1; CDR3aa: CASRWGASSYNEQFF; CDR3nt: TGTGCCAGCAGATGGGGCGCCAGCTCCTACAATGAGCAGTTCTTC
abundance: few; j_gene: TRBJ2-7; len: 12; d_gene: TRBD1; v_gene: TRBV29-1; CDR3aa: CSVRQGAYEQYF; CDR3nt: TGCAGCGTCAGACAGGGGGCCTACGAGCAGTACTTC
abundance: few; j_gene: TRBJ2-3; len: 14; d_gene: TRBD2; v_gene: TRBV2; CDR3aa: CATDYGGATDTQYF; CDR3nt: TGTGCCACAGATTACGGGGGGGCCACAGATACGCAGTATTTT
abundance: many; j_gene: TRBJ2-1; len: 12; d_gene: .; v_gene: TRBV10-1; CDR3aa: CASSPRDRPQFF; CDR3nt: TGCGCCAGCAGTCCCCGTGACAGACCCCAGTTCTTC
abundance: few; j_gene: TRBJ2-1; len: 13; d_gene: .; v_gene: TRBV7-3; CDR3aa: CASSSPGLNEQFF; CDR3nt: TGTGCCAGCAGCTCCCCGGGACTCAATGAGCAGTTCTTC
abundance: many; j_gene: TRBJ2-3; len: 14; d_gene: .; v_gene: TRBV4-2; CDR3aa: CASSHPRESNTQYF; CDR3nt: TGTGCCAGCAGCCATCCCCGGGAGAGTAATACGCAGTATTTT
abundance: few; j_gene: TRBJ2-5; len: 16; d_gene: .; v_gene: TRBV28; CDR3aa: CASSTLGQFLQETQYF; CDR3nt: TGTGCCAGCAGTACCCTAGGACAGTTTCTCCAAGAGACCCAGTACTTC
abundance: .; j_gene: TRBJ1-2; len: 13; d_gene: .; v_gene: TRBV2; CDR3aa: CASTLTVSYGYTF; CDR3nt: TGTGCCAGCACCTTGACAGTCTCCTATGGCTACACCTTC
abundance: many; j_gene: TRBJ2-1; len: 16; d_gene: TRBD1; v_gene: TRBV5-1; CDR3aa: CASKVWTGLEKNEQFF; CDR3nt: TGCGCCAGCAAAGTTTGGACAGGCTTGGAGAAAAATGAGCAGTTCTTC
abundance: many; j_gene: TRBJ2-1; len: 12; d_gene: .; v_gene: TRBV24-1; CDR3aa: CATSAFQGEQFF; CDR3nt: TGTGCCACCAGTGCCTTCCAGGGCGAGCAGTTCTTC
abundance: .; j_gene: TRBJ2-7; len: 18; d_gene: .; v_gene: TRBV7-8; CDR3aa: CASSLYPRKSGESYEQYF; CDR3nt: TGTGCCAGCAGCCTATACCCTCGCAAGTCGGGAGAAAGTTACGAGCAGTACTTC
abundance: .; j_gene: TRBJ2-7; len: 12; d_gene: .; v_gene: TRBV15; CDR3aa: CATSDSRYKQYF; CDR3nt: TGTGCCACCAGCGACTCTAGGTACAAGCAGTACTTC
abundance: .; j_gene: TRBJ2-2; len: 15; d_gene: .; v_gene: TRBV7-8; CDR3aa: CASSLVPVNTGELFF; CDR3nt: TGTGCCAGCAGCTTAGTGCCGGTCAACACCGGGGAGCTGTTTTTT
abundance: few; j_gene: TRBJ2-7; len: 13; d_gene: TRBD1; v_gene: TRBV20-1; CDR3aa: CSARARGRYEQYF; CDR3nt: TGCAGTGCTAGAGCCAGGGGGCGTTACGAGCAGTACTTC
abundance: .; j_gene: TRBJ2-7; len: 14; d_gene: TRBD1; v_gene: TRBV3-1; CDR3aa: CASSHRRQGEKQYF; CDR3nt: TGTGCCAGCAGCCACCGCAGACAGGGAGAGAAGCAGTACTTC
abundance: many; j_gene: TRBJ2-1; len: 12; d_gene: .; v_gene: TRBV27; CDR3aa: CASSDILNEQFF; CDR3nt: TGTGCCAGCAGTGACATCCTGAATGAGCAGTTCTTC
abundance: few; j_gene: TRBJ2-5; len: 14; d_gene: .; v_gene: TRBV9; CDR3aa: CASSVGSGGETQYF; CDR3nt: TGTGCCAGCAGCGTAGGTTCAGGGGGGGAGACCCAGTACTTC
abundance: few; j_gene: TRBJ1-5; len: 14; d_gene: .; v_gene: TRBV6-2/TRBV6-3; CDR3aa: CASSTQGSNQPQHF; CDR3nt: TGTGCCAGCAGTACTCAGGGGAGCAATCAGCCCCAGCATTTT
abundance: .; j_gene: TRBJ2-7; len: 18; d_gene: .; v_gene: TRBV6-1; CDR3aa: CASSRVLTQPPSTYEQYF; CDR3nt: TGTGCCAGCAGTAGAGTCCTTACTCAGCCTCCCTCTACCTACGAGCAGTACTTC
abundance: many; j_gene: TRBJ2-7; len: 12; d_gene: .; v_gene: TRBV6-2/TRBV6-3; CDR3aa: CASSPTGTEQYF; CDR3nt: TGTGCCAGCAGTCCCACAGGGACCGAGCAGTACTTC
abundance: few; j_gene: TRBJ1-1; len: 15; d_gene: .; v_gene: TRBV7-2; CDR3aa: CASSLDNRMNTEAFF; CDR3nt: TGTGCCAGCAGCTTAGACAACAGGATGAACACTGAAGCTTTCTTT
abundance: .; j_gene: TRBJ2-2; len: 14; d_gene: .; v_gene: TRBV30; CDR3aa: CAWSGGAYTGELFF; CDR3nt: TGTGCCTGGAGTGGCGGGGCCTACACCGGGGAGCTGTTTTTT
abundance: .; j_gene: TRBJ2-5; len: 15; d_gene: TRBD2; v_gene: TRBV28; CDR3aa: CASSSRTRFGETQYF; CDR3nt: TGTGCCAGCAGTTCCCGGACTAGGTTTGGGGAGACCCAGTACTTC
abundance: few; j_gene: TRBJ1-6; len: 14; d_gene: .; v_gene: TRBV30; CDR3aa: CAWRSVGYNSPLHF; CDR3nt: TGTGCCTGGAGGAGTGTGGGGTATAATTCACCCCTCCACTTT
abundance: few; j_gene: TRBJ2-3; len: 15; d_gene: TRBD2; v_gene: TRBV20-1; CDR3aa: CSARDPASGGDTQYF; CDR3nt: TGCAGTGCTAGAGATCCCGCTAGCGGGGGAGATACGCAGTATTTT
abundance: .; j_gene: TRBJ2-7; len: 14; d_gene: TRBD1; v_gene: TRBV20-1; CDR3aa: CSARSGTGSYEQYF; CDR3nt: TGCAGTGCTAGATCGGGGACAGGCTCCTACGAGCAGTACTTC
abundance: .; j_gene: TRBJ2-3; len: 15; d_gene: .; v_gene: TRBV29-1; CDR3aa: CSVDNWGGITDTQYF; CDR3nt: TGCAGCGTTGATAATTGGGGGGGCATCACAGATACGCAGTATTTT
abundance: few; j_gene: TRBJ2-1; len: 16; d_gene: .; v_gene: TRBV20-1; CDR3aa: CSARDRTSLTFNEQFF; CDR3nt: TGCAGTGCTAGAGATCGAACTAGTTTAACTTTTAATGAGCAGTTCTTC
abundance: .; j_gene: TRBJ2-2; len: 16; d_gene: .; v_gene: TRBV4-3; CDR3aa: CASSQANLANTGELFF; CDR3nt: TGCGCCAGCAGCCAAGCTAACCTAGCGAACACCGGGGAGCTGTTTTTT
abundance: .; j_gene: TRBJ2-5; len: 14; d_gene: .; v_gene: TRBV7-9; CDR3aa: CASTYGGSGETQYF; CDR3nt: TGTGCCAGCACTTACGGGGGATCCGGGGAGACCCAGTACTTC
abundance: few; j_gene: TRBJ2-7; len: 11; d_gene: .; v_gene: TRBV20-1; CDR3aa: CSASSQSEQYF; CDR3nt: TGCAGTGCTAGCAGCCAAAGTGAGCAGTACTTC
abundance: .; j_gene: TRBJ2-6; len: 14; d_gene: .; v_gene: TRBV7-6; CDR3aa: CASSSSTGANVLTF; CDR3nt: TGTGCCAGCAGCTCTTCAACCGGGGCCAACGTCCTGACTTTC
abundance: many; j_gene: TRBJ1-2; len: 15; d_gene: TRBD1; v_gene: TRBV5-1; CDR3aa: CASRLGDRPNYGYTF; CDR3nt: TGCGCCAGCAGATTGGGGGACAGACCTAACTATGGCTACACCTTC
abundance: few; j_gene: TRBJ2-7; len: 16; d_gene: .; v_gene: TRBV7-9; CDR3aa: CASSLAGAGLTYEQYF; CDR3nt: TGTGCCAGCAGCTTAGCGGGTGCGGGGCTTACCTACGAGCAGTACTTC
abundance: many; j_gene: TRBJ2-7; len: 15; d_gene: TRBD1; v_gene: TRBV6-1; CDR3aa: CASRGTGALSYEQYF; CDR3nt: TGTGCCAGCAGGGGGACAGGGGCCCTTTCCTACGAGCAGTACTTC
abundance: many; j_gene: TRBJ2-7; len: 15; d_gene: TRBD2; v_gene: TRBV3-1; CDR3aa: CASSQDNGRAHEQYF; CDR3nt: TGTGCCAGCAGCCAAGACAACGGGAGGGCCCACGAGCAGTACTTC
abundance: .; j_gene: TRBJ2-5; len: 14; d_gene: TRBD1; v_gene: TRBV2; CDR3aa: CASGTQGAGETQYF; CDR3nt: TGTGCCAGCGGAACACAGGGGGCGGGAGAGACCCAGTACTTC
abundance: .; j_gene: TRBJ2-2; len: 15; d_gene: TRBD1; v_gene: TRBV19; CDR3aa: CASSFQQGSTGELFF; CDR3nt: TGTGCCAGTAGTTTCCAACAGGGGAGCACCGGGGAGCTGTTTTTT
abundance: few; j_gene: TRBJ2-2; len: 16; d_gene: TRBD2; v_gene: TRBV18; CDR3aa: CASSPYTSGNTGELFF; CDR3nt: TGTGCCAGCTCACCCTACACTAGCGGGAACACCGGGGAGCTGTTTTTT
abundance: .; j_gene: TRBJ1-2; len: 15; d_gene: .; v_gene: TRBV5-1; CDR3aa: CASSLASAANYGYTF; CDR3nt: TGCGCCAGCAGCTTGGCTTCGGCAGCTAACTATGGCTACACCTTC
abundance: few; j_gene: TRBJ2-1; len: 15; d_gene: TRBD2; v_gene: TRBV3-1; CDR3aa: CASSHVTSGGTEQFF; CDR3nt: TGTGCCAGCAGCCACGTTACTAGCGGGGGGACAGAGCAGTTCTTC
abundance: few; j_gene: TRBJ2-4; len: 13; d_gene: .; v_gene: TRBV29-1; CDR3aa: CSVVEGAKNIQYF; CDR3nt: TGCAGCGTTGTCGAGGGGGCCAAAAACATTCAGTACTTC